This T cell receptor beta chain was recorded in a study of blood T cell repertoires in COVID-19. Study details: T cells, B-cell-depleted T cells, or PBMCs supplied cDNA or gDNA.

This CDR3 is built from 14 residues. Germline lookup yields CDR1 KGHSH and CDR2 LQKENI. The V and J ends lost 8 bases and 2 bases respectively, with 16 bases between them. As processed by the authors: Amplification of reference gene primers was used by the study to estimate nucleated cell counts. Data came from immunoSEQ multiplex PCR; TCRdb stores just in-frame clones and leaves some out. The V and J calls and clone size are taken from that table; D and trimming were inferred from the DNA. The repertoire includes approximately 210,000 clones, around 88% of them detected once, and under 15% sits in the top ten.

The sample consisted of PBMCs or T cells enriched from blood (not recorded which). The TCR was taken from a woman aged 50 to 60 with acute COVID-19. The J gene is TRBJ2-7, the V gene TRBV18; D might be TRBD1 (6 bases). DNA of the CDR3: TGTGCCAGCAAATTACAGGGATCGACCTACGAGCAGTACTTC. Translating gives CASKLQGSTYEQYF. Combining the CDR3 with reference TRBV18 and TRBJ2-7 gives the whole variable domain NAGVMQNPRHLVRRRGQEARLRCSPMKGHSHVYWYRQLPEEGLKFMVYLQKENIIDESGMPKERFSAEFPKEGPSILRIQQVVRGDSAAYFCASKLQGSTYEQYFGPGTRLTVT.